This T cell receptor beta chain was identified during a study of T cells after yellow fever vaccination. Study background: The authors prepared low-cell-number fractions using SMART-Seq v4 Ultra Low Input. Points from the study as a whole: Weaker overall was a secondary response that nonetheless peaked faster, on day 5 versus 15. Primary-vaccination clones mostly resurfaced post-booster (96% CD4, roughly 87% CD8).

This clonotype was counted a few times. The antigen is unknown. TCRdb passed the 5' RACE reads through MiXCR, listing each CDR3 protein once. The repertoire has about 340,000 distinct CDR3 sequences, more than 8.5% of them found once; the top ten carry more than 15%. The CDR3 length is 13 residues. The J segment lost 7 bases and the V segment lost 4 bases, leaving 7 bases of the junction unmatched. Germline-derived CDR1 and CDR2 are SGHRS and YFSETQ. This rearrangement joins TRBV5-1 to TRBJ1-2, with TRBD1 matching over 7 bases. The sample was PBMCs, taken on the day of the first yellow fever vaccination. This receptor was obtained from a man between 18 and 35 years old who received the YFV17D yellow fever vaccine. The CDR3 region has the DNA TGCGCCAGCAGCCAAACAGGGGATAGTGGCTACACCTTC. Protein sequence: CASSQTGDSGYTF.